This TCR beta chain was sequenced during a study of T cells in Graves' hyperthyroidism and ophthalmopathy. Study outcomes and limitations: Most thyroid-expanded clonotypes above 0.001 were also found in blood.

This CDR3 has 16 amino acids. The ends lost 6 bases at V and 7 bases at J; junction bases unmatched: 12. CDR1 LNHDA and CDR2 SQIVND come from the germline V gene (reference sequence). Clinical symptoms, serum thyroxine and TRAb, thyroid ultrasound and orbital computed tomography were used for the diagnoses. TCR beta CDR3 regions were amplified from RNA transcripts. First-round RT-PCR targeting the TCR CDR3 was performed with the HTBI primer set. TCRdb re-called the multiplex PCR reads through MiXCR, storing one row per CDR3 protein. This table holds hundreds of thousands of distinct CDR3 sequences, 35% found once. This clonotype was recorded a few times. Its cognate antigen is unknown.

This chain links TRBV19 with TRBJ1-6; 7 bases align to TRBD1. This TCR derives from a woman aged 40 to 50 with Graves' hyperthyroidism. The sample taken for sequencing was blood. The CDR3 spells CASSSKPGQQNSPLHF. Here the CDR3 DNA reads TGTGCCAGTAGCTCCAAACCGGGACAGCAGAATTCACCCCTCCACTTT.